This T cell receptor (beta chain) was obtained from a study of long-term antiretroviral therapy in people with HIV. Runs used v3.0 of the immunoSEQ assay and were done at survey level. Sequencing aimed at about 35,000-55,000 T-cell genomes per sample. Produced via immunoSEQ multiplex PCR; TCRdb's table is partial and in-frame only. The sample has about 43,000 clones, approximately 94% seen once; the top ten hold less than 2.5%. Study-level points and caveats: Once patients were on ART, diversity went higher but still fell short of transplant donor controls. Clonotypes expanded prior to ART showed repertoire dominance at all sampled time points. The range of CDR3 lengths in HIV repertoires proved narrower than that found in controls.

Regarding this clone: What it binds is not known.

CDR1 and CDR2 from the germline V gene are SNHLY and FYNNEI. Between the trimmed V and J ends, which lost 5 bases and 7 bases, there was a span of 15 bases. The CDR3 is 15 amino acids. V usage is TRBV2 and J usage is TRBJ1-6; the D gene is possibly TRBD1 (5 bases). The receptor was derived from a young man with HIV. The input for sequencing was unsorted PBMCs, taken approximately 9.5 years after starting antiretroviral therapy. CDR3 nucleotide sequence: TGTGCCAGCAGTCTCTGGCAGGGCAAGAATTCACCCCTCCACTTT. Its protein product is CASSLWQGKNSPLHF. Full variable domain (outside the CDR3, taken from reference TRBV2 and TRBJ1-6): EPEVTQTPSHQVTQMGQEVILRCVPISNHLYFYWYRQILGQKVEFLVSFYNNEISEKSEIFDDQFSVERPDGSNFTLKIRSTKLEDSAMYFCASSLWQGKNSPLHFGNGTRLTVT.